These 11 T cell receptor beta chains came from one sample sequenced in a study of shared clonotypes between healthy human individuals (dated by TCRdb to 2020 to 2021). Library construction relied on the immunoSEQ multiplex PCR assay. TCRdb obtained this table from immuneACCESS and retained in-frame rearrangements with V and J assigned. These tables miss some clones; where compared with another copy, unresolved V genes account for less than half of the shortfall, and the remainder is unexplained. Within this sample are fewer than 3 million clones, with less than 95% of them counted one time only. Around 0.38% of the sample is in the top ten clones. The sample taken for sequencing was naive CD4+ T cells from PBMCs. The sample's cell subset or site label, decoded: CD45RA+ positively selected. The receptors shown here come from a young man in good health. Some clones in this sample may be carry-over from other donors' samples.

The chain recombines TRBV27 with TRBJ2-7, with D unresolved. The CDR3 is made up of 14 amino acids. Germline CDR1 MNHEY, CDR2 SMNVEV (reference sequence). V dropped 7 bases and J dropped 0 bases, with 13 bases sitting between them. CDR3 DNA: TGTGCCAGCATTCTAGTACGGAGCTCCTACGAGCAGTACTTC. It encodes CASILVRSSYEQYF.

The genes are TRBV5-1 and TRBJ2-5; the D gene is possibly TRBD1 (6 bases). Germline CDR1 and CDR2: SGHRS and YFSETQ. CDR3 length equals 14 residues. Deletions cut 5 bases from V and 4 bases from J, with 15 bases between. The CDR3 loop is CASREQGFGETQYF. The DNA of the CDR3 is TGCGCCAGCAGAGAACAGGGTTTCGGAGAGACCCAGTACTTC.

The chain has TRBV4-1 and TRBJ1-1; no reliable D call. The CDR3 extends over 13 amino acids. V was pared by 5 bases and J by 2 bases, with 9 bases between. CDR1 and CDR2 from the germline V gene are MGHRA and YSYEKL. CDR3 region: CASSIKGNTEAFF. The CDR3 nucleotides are TGCGCCAGCAGCATAAAGGGAAACACTGAAGCTTTCTTT.

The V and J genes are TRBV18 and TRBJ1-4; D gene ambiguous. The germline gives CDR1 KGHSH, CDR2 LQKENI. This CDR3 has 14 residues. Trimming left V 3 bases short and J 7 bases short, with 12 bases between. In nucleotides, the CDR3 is TGTGCCAGCTCACCGGGCTTCGTGGGTGAAAAACTGTTTTTT. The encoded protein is CASSPGFVGEKLFF.

The CDR3 loop is CASSPDQGWDQPQHF. CDR3 nucleotides: TGCGCCAGCAGCCCTGACCAGGGTTGGGATCAGCCCCAGCATTTT. The V call is TRBV5-1, the J call TRBJ1-5; a weak D match, TRBD1 (5 bases). The V end lost 4 bases, the J end lost 5 bases, and 16 bases lay between the germline ends. The CDR3 loop spans 15 amino acids. In germline, CDR1 is SGHRS, CDR2 YFSETQ.

CDR3 coding DNA: TGTGCCAGCAGCGACCTCTCGGGAGCCGAGCAGTACTTC. As protein: CASSDLSGAEQYF. The chain employs TRBV27 and TRBJ2-7, with TRBD2 as a possible D gene (6 bases). The V end lost 6 bases, the J end lost 6 bases, and 15 bases lay between the germline ends. CDR1 is MNHEY, CDR2 SMNVEV, per germline (reference sequence). This CDR3 spans 13 amino acids.

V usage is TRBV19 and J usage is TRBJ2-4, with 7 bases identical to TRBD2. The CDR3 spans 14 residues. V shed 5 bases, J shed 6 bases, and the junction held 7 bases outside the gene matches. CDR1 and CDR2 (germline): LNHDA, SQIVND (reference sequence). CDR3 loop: CASSEPPGGNIQYF. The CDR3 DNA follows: TGTGCCAGTAGTGAACCGCCGGGGGGAAACATTCAGTACTTC.

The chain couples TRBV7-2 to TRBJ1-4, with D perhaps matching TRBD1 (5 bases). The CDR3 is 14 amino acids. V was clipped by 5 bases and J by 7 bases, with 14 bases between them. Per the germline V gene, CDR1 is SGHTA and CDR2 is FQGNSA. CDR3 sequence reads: CASSPRQRSEKLFF. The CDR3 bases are TGTGCCAGCAGCCCCAGACAGAGAAGTGAAAAACTGTTTTTT.

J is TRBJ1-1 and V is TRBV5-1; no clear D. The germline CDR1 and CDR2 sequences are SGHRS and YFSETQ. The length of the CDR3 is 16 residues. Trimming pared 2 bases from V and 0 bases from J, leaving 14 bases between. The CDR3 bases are TGCGCCAGCAGCTTAACGGCCAGGCACATGAACACTGAAGCTTTCTTT. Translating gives CASSLTARHMNTEAFF.

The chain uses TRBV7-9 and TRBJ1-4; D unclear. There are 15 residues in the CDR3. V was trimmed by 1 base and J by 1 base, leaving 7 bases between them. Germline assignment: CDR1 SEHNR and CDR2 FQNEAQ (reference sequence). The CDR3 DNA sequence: TGTGCCAGCAGCTTAGACCTTGAAACTAATGAAAAACTGTTTTTT. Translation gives CASSLDLETNEKLFF.

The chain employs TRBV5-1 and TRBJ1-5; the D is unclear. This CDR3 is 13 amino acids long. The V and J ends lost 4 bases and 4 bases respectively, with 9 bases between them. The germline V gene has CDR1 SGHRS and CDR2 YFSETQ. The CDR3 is CASSQDPNQPQHF. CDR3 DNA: TGCGCCAGCAGCCAGGATCCTAATCAGCCCCAGCATTTT.